This T cell receptor (beta chain) was sequenced during a study of cytomegalovirus exposure and HLA in healthy donors. General study findings and limits: Whilst most TCR sequences proved rare, a subset of public TCRs occurred across many donors.

Donors counted as nominally healthy when sampled, yet unrecorded immune exposures were likely. Germline trimming cut 6 bases from V and 7 bases from J; bases unmatched to any gene: 7. The CDR3 is 13 amino acids. Germline CDR1 and CDR2: MDHEN and SYDVKM. The PCR contained 60 Vbeta and 13 Jbeta primers. Sequencing used immunoSEQ multiplex PCR; TCRdb keeps in-frame clones, though not all of them. The sample includes tens of thousands of clones, 65% to 80% of them seen just once. Worth noting for this clone: Its antigen remains unidentified.

V and J are TRBV28 and TRBJ2-5; the match to TRBD1 covers 8 bases. The receptor was derived from a man aged 25-40 years in good health and CMV-seropositive. Sequencing input: PBMCs. In DNA, the CDR3 is TGTGCCAGCAGCCACGGACAGGGAGGGACCCAGTACTTC. Protein product: CASSHGQGGTQYF.